The sequence of this T cell receptor beta chain was determined in a study of cytomegalovirus exposure and HLA in healthy donors. Study-wide results and caveats: Most observed TCR sequences were rare, whereas some public TCRs were detected in many donors.

Repertoires were generated with immunoSEQ multiplex PCR, while TCRdb's copy carries only in-frame clones and drops some. The sample lists roughly 150,000 clones, roughly 89% occurring once. This CDR3 is 15 amino acids long. Unmatched junction bases numbered 4, after V lost 5 bases and J lost 1 base. Germline assignment: CDR1 MDHEN and CDR2 SYDVKM. Note on this clone: Its specificity is not known.

Specimen: PBMCs. The gene calls are TRBV28 and TRBJ1-4; 7 bases line up with TRBD1. The source is a man between 18 and 29 years old in good health and CMV-seropositive. CDR3 sequence (DNA): TGTGCCAGCAGTGCAGACAGGGTAACTAATGAAAAACTGTTTTTT. Amino acid sequence: CASSADRVTNEKLFF.